A single count supports the clone carrying this T cell receptor (beta chain). This record comes from a study of blood T cells in healthy people across ages. Primed by a sample-barcoded 5' primer and a J-beta primer mix, a second PCR proceeded for about 6 to 11 cycles. TCRdb re-derived calls from the 5' RACE reads in MiXCR, one entry per CDR3 protein. The sample has 650,000 to 1,000,000 distinct CDR3 sequences, around 36% seen once. The receptor was isolated from a man between 18 and 29 years old in good health. The sample taken for sequencing was blood.

The CDR3 DNA reads TGCGCCAGCAGCCAAGATGCAGGGGGAGCGGATACGCAGTATTTT. It is translated as CASSQDAGGADTQYF. The rearrangement uses TRBV4-1 and TRBJ2-3; the match to TRBD1 covers 7 bases. The CDR3 covers 15 residues. Per germline, CDR1 MGHRA and CDR2 YSYEKL. The V and J ends lost 0 bases and 6 bases, in that order; junction bases with no gene match: 6.